This T cell receptor (beta chain) appears in the sequencing data of a study of shared clonotypes between healthy human individuals. Germline V gene lookup returns CDR1 SQVTM and CDR2 ANQGSEA. The CDR3 extends over 13 amino acids. Germline trimming cut 5 bases from V and 6 bases from J; bases unmatched to any gene: 7. Deep-level running was used for the assay. In the original workflow: ImmunoSEQ junction-only sequences lacked quality scores, so their filtering differed. Sequencing used immunoSEQ multiplex PCR; TCRdb keeps in-frame clones, though not all of them. V and J calls and clone size are as listed in that table; D and trimming were resolved from the DNA. The data show over a million clones, around 95% seen once.

The receptor comes from a man aged 25 to 40 in good health. Sample: naive CD4+ T cells sorted from blood. Documented subset: CD45RA+ positively selected. The V gene is TRBV29-1, the J gene TRBJ2-3, with TRBD1 identical over 8 bases. The CDR3 sequence is CSVSRGRLDTQYF. Written as DNA, the CDR3 is TGCAGCGTTAGCAGGGGGCGCTTGGATACGCAGTATTTT.